One sample yielded the 19 T cell receptor beta chains listed below, sequenced in a study of identical twins. TCRdb recomputed calls from the 5' RACE reads with MiXCR, one row per CDR3 protein. The repertoire holds more than 250,000 distinct CDR3 sequences, with less than 9% as singletons. The same sample was also used in a study of yellow fever vaccine responses in identical twins.

Source material: memory (CD45RO+) T cells sorted from blood. The receptors come from a woman under 30 in good health.

The chain combines TRBV5-1 with TRBJ1-1; possibly TRBD1 for D (6 bases). Between the trimmed V and J ends, which lost 5 bases and 7 bases, there was a span of 9 bases. Germline V gene data show CDR1 as SGHRS and CDR2 as YFSETQ. The CDR3 runs 11 residues. The CDR3 spells CASREGGEAFF. CDR3 bases: TGCGCCAGCAGGGAAGGGGGTGAAGCTTTCTTT.

This clonotype was counted many times. V usage is TRBV6-4 and J usage is TRBJ2-1, with D hard to call. The CDR3 covers 14 residues. Trimming took 2 bases from V and 9 from J, leaving 14 bases between them. Germline CDR1 MRHNA, CDR2 SNTAGT. CDR3 in amino acids: CASSDRTHTGEQFF. The CDR3, as DNA: TGTGCCAGCAGTGACCGGACCCATACGGGTGAGCAGTTCTTC.

This clonotype has more than one count but fewer than ten. V gene TRBV5-1 combines with J gene TRBJ2-5; 11 nucleotides agree with TRBD2. The V gene end was trimmed by 5 bases and the J gene end by 13 bases; junction bases not matched to a gene: 7. The CDR3 spans 12 residues. Per germline, CDR1 SGHRS and CDR2 YFSETQ. CDR3 in DNA: TGCGCCAGCAGGCCTAGCGGGGGGCCCTGGTACTTC. This sequence encodes CASRPSGGPWYF. Full variable domain (remainder filled in from reference TRBV5-1 and TRBJ2-5): KAGVTQTPRYLIKTRGQQVTLSCSPISGHRSVSWYQQTPGQGLQFLFEYFSETQRNKGNFPGRFSGRQFSNSRSEMNVSTLELGDSALYLCASRPSGGPWYFGPGTRLLVL.

This clonotype was recorded a few times. The chain combines TRBV5-1 with TRBJ2-1; 12 nucleotides agree with TRBD2. J gave up 8 bases and V 7 bases, and 13 bases lay outside the gene matches. Germline CDR1 reads SGHRS; CDR2 reads YFSETQ. This CDR3 is built from 16 residues. The CDR3, as DNA: TGCGCCAGCGACTGGGCGACTAGCGGGGGAAGGCATGAGCAGTTCTTC. Its translation is CASDWATSGGRHEQFF.

The chain joins TRBV5-4 to TRBJ2-3; 14 bases agree with TRBD2. Germline values: CDR1 SGHNT, CDR2 YYREEE (reference sequence). Trimming took 3 bases from V and 1 from J; bases not matched to a gene: 4. This CDR3 region has 17 residues. The CDR3 spells CASSSGLAGGRTDTQYF. The DNA of the CDR3 is TGTGCCAGCAGCTCAGGACTAGCGGGGGGCCGCACAGATACGCAGTATTTT.

This clonotype showed up just a few times. This CDR3 is CASSTGTDTGELFF. CDR3 coding DNA: TGTGCCAGCTCTACCGGGACAGACACCGGGGAGCTGTTTTTT. V and J are TRBV6-1 and TRBJ2-2; 7 bases match TRBD1. The V gene end was trimmed by 8 bases and the J gene end by 3 bases; junction bases not matched to a gene: 6. The germline gives CDR1 MNHNS, CDR2 SASEGT. The CDR3 spans 14 residues.

This clonotype was observed at least ten times. The V and J genes are TRBV12-3 or TRBV12-4 and TRBJ2-1, with unresolved D. The CDR3 spans 13 residues. The ends were cut back, 1 base at V and 6 bases at J, with 7 bases in the middle. The chain's CDR3 is CASSLGGGNEQFF. Written as DNA, the CDR3 is TGTGCCAGCAGTTTAGGCGGTGGCAATGAGCAGTTCTTC.

A few counts support this clonotype. The V and J genes are TRBV20-1 and TRBJ2-2; 9 nucleotides match TRBD2. The V gene's germline CDR1 is DFQATT and CDR2 SNEGSKA (reference sequence). CDR3 length: 17 amino acids. V dropped 0 bases and J dropped 0; count of bases not matched to a gene: 5. CDR3 loop: CSARDIAGASNTGELFF. The CDR3 DNA sequence: TGCAGTGCTAGAGATATAGCGGGGGCGTCGAACACCGGGGAGCTGTTTTTT.

The J gene is TRBJ2-3, the V gene TRBV5-6; no definite D call. Trimming removed 4 bases from V and 8 bases from J, with 17 bases in between. Germline values: CDR1 SGHDT, CDR2 YYEEEE. There are 14 residues in the CDR3. The CDR3 nucleotides are TGTGCCAGCAGCCCCTCCTGGTCTGCGTCTACGCAGTATTTT. Protein sequence: CASSPSWSASTQYF. Combining the CDR3 with reference TRBV5-6 and TRBJ2-3 gives the whole variable domain DAGVTQSPTHLIKTRGQQVTLRCSPKSGHDTVSWYQQALGQGPQFIFQYYEEEERQRGNFPDRFSGHQFPNYSSELNVNALLLGDSALYLCASSPSWSASTQYFGPGTRLTVL.

The chain's CDR3 is CASSYSWVAGYNEQFF. The CDR3 coding sequence is TGTGCCAGCAGTTACTCGTGGGTAGCGGGGTACAATGAGCAGTTCTTC. The chain recombines TRBV6-2 or TRBV6-3 with TRBJ2-1; 8 bases are a match to TRBD2. The CDR3 has 16 amino acids. The J segment lost 4 bases and the V segment lost 0 bases, leaving 5 bases of the junction unmatched. Germline CDR1 reads MNHEY; CDR2 reads SVGEGT.

V is TRBV7-2 and J is TRBJ2-2; 8 bases map to TRBD1. J was trimmed by 5 bases and V by 5 bases; bases with no gene match: 7. The CDR3 spans 15 residues. From germline, CDR1 is SGHTA and CDR2 FQGNSA. CDR3 DNA sequence: TGTGCCAGCAGCCCGCAGGGGGCTCAGACCGGGGAGCTGTTTTTT. Translated: CASSPQGAQTGELFF.

This clonotype was observed many times. V is TRBV2 and J is TRBJ1-1, with D possibly being TRBD1 (6 bases). V lost 4 bases and J 0 bases, leaving 9 bases between the germline ends. This CDR3 contains 14 residues. CDR1 SNHLY and CDR2 FYNNEI come from the germline V gene. The CDR3 is CASSVQGLNTEAFF. CDR3 in DNA: TGTGCCAGCAGTGTACAGGGACTGAACACTGAAGCTTTCTTT.

The chain couples TRBV20-1 to TRBJ2-1; 10 positions match TRBD2. Germline values: CDR1 DFQATT, CDR2 SNEGSKA (reference sequence). This CDR3 has 17 residues. Germline trimming cut 1 base from V and 0 bases from J; bases unmatched to any gene: 6. The CDR3 DNA is TGCAGTGCTAGAGGCCCAGCGGGAGGGAGCTCCTACAATGAGCAGTTCTTC. Protein: CSARGPAGGSSYNEQFF.

This rearrangement joins TRBV6-1 to TRBJ1-1; no clear D. CDR1 and CDR2 from the germline V gene are MNHNS and SASEGT. V dropped 6 bases and J dropped 1 base, with 15 bases sitting between them. CDR3 length: 15 amino acids. CDR3 amino acids: CASRPHKSWNTEAFF. As DNA, the CDR3 is TGTGCCAGCAGACCTCACAAGAGCTGGAACACTGAAGCTTTCTTT.

The gene calls are TRBV11-3 and TRBJ2-3; a weak D match, TRBD2 (5 bases). The CDR3 contains 12 residues. The germline V and J ends were trimmed by 4 bases and 10 bases, with 12 bases remaining between them. CDR1 and CDR2 from the germline V gene are SGHNT and YENEEA. CDR3 in DNA: TGTGCCAGCAGCTCTAGACTAAGCCCGCAGTATTTT. Translating it yields CASSSRLSPQYF.

At least ten counts were recorded for this clonotype. This sequence joins TRBV27 and TRBJ2-7, with TRBD1 matching 9 bases. V dropped 5 bases and J dropped 2; count of bases not matched to a gene: 7. In germline, CDR1 is MNHEY, CDR2 SMNVEV (reference sequence). CDR3 length: 15 residues. The CDR3 sequence is CASSIQGQGPYEQYF. In DNA, the CDR3 is TGTGCCAGCAGTATACAGGGACAGGGCCCCTACGAGCAGTACTTC.

The V call is TRBV6-1, the J call TRBJ2-1; 7 bases are a match to TRBD2. CDR3 length: 16 amino acids. J lost 3 bases, V lost 1 base, and 6 bases had no gene match. Germline V gives CDR1 MNHNS, CDR2 SASEGT. Here the CDR3 reads CASSEDWGGNYNEQFF. Written as DNA, the CDR3 is TGTGCCAGCAGTGAAGACTGGGGGGGGAACTACAATGAGCAGTTCTTC.

This clonotype appeared a few times. The gene calls are TRBV25-1 and TRBJ2-1; TRBD2 agrees at 16 bases. CDR3 length: 18 amino acids. The germline gives CDR1 MGHDK, CDR2 SYGVNS. The V segment lost 1 base and the J segment 4 bases; nucleotides outside the gene matches: 4. The CDR3 DNA reads as TGTGCCAGCAGTGAATTCGGGACTAGCGGGAGGGATTACAATGAGCAGTTCTTC. It codes for CASSEFGTSGRDYNEQFF.

This sequence joins TRBV12-3 or TRBV12-4 and TRBJ2-7, with D possibly being TRBD2 (5 bases). The CDR3 spans 12 residues. The germline V and J ends were trimmed by 8 bases and 3 bases, with 11 bases remaining between them. CDR3 sequence: CASGPGDYEQYV. The CDR3 DNA follows: TGTGCCAGCGGTCCCGGGGACTACGAGCAGTACGTC.